Below, one T cell receptor (beta chain) is given with its context. Antigen: not known. Assay used: immunoSEQ multiplex PCR; TCRdb lists only in-frame clones, some missing. The sample shows 83,000 or so clones, around nine tenths of them seen only once. The source of the sample is a study of identifying expanded T cells in peripheral blood. Study-wide points: Across healthy donors, higher total template counts meant significantly greater approximately two-week count variance. Differentially abundant clones: roughly 1.2 between replicates, just under 17 at two to three weeks, 19 to 20 at four.

With V trimmed by 0 bases and J by 0 bases, 2 bases remained unmatched. Looked up from germline, CDR1 is SGDLS and CDR2 is YYNGEE. The CDR3 is 16 residues long. Collection occurred without any documented infections or immune events in donors. The chain joins TRBV9 to TRBJ2-3, with 9 bases that match TRBD2. What was sequenced was blood. The TCR originated in a person aged 18 to 70 in good health. The CDR3 DNA is TGTGCCAGCAGCGTAGTTAGCGGGGGTAGCACAGATACGCAGTATTTT. Translating gives CASSVVSGGSTDTQYF.